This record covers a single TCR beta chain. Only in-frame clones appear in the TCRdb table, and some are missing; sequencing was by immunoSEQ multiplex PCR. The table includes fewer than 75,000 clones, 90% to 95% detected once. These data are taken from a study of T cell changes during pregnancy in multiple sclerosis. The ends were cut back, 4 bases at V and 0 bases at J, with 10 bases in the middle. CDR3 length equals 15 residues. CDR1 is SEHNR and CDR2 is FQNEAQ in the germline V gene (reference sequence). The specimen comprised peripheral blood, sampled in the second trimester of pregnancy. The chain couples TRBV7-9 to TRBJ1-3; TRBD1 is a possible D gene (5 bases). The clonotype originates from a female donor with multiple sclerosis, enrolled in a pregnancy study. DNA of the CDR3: TGTGCCAGCAGCTCTCAGGGTTCCTCTGGAAACACCATATATTTT. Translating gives CASSSQGSSGNTIYF.